This T cell receptor beta chain was recorded in a study of a mutant IDH1 vaccine in newly diagnosed glioma (dated by TCRdb to about 2021). Background on the whole study: Vaccination started 4-6 weeks after radiotherapy alone, or was given together with temozolomide cycles in the groups whose treatment included chemotherapy. The approximately 32 treated patients were around 62% male and 37.5% female, with a mean age of 40.4 years. Prior to enrollment, standard therapy consisting of radiotherapy alone, temozolomide alone, or radiochemotherapy with temozolomide had been administered to patients, with the combination being received by most patients. Visit V12 was the week-35 safety follow-up and visit V13 was the week-47 end of study. Peripheral blood was collected at six visits: V03 (baseline), V05, V07, V10, V12 and V13. Longitudinal TCRB deep sequencing was done for fewer than 30 treated patients, wherever samples were available for exploratory analyses.

Counted from cysteine to phenylalanine, this CDR3 has 15 amino acids. Only CDR3 DNA is held: 45 bases, read in frame from base 1. CDR1 and CDR2, looked up from the germline V gene (reference sequence), are MNHNY and SVGAGI. V drops 6 bases and J drops 2 bases, leaving 15 bases in between. What the time point label conveys for this sample: week 47, end of study. Each vaccine dose, consisting of 300 ug of a 20-mer mutant IDH1 peptide in Montanide, was administered subcutaneously with topical imiquimod. Patients were given eight vaccinations, in weeks 1, 3, 5, 7, 11, 15, 19 and 23, which matched visits V03 through V10. Donors had newly diagnosed WHO grade 3 or 4 IDH1-mutant astrocytomas with loss of nuclear ATRX. The samples were drawn from NOA16, a multicentre, single-arm, open-label phase I trial in Germany that tested a mutant IDH1 peptide vaccine in humans for the first time. The DNeasy Blood and Tissue Kit was used to extract genomic DNA from EDTA blood for TCRB sequencing.

Regarding this clone: Its cognate antigen has yet to be identified. There are no base qualities to consult, and no much larger clone falls within one base.

Libraries were made using the immunoSEQ multiplex PCR assay. Following the manufacturer's protocol, the hsTCRB Kit was used to amplify rearranged TCR beta chain sequences. TCRB libraries were sequenced on an Illumina MiSeq. For the original study's pipeline: The kit vendor's proprietary platform handled demultiplexing, trimming and gene mapping. What TCRdb holds here is the immuneACCESS table cut down to in-frame rearrangements. Part of the clones is not present; checked against another copy, under half of the missing clones reflect an unresolved V gene, and the others are unexplained. That table supplies the V and J calls and clone size; D and trimming were determined from the DNA. This sample holds 77,000 or so clones; roughly 77% were observed only once. More than 5% of the sample is held by the ten biggest clonotypes. The investigation overall reported the following: Pseudoprogression seemed to be unrelated to changes in the top peripheral T cell clonotypes found by TCRB sequencing. Selection of PBMC samples for TCRB deep sequencing was based on availability. Immune responses induced by the vaccine were seen in roughly 95% of patients across multiple MHC alleles. It was noted by the authors that analyses of patient blood samples could not be reproduced owing to sample limitations.

The chain couples TRBV6-6 to TRBJ2-3, and the D gene may be TRBD2, 6 bases matching. The source material was PBMCs, sampled from a glioma patient whose treatment included an IDH1 peptide vaccine. The receptor comes from a man aged 40-50 years with glioma. The CDR3: CASSHRLGHTDTQYF. DNA sequence: TGTGCCAGCAGCCACAGACTAGGCCACACAGATACGCAGTATTTT.